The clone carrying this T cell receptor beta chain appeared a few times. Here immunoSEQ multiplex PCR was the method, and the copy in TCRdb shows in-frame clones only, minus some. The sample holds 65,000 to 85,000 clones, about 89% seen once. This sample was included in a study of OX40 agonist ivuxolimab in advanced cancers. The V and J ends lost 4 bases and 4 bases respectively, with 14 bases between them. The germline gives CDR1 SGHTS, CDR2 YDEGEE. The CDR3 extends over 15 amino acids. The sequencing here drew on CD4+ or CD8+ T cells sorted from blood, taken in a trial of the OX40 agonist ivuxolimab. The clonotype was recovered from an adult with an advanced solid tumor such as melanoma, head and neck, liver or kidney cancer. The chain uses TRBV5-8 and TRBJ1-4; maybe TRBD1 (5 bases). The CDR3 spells CASSTPGRSNEKLFF. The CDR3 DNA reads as TGTGCCAGCAGCACCCCGGGACGGAGTAATGAAAAACTGTTTTTT.